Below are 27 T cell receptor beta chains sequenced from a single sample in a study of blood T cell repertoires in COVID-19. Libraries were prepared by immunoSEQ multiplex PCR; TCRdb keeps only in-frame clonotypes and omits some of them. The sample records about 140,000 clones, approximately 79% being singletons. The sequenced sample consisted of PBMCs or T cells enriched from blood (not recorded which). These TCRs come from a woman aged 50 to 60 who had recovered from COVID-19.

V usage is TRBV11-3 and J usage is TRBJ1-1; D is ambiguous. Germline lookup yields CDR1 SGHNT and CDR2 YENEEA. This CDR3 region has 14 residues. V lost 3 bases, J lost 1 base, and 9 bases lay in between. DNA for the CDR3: TGTGCCAGCAGCTTTACGCGGGGGAACACTGAAGCTTTCTTT. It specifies CASSFTRGNTEAFF.

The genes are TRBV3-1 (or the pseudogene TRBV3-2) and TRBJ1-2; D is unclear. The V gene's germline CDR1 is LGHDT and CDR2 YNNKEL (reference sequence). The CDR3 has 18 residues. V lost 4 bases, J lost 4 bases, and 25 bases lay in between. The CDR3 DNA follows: TGTGCCAGCAGCCCCAAATACGACACATTTCCCTCCTTCTATGGCTACACCTTC. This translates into CASSPKYDTFPSFYGYTF.

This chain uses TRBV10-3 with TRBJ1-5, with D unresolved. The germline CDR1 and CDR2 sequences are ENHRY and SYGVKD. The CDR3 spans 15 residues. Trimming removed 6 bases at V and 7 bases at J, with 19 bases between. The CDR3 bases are TGTGCCATCAGAGAACAGTTGACGGGCGGGCAGCCCCAGCATTTT. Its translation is CAIREQLTGGQPQHF.

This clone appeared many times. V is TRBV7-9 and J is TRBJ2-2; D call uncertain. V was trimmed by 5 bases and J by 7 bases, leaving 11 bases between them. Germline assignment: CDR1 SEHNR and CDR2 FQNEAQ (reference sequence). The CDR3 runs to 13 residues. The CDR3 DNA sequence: TGTGCCAGCAGCCCCAGGTTCGGCGGGGAGCTGTTTTTT. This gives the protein CASSPRFGGELFF.

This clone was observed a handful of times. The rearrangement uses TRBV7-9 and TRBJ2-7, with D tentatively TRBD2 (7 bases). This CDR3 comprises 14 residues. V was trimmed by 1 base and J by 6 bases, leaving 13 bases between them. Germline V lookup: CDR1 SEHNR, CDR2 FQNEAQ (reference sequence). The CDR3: CASSLGGRGSEQYF. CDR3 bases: TGTGCCAGCAGCTTAGGAGGGAGGGGGAGCGAGCAGTACTTC.

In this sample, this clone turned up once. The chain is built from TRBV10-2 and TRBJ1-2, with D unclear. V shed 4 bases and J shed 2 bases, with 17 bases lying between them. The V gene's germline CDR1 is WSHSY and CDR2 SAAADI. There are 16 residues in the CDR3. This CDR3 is CASSGAELPGNYGYTF. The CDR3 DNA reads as TGCGCCAGCAGTGGGGCAGAACTCCCGGGGAACTATGGCTACACCTTC.

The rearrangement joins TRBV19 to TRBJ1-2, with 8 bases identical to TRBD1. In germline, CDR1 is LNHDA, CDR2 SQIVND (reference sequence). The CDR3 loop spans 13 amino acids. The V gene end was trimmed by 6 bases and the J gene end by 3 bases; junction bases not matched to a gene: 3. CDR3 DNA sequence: TGTGCCAGTAGCCCGGACAGGGACTATGGCTACACCTTC. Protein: CASSPDRDYGYTF.

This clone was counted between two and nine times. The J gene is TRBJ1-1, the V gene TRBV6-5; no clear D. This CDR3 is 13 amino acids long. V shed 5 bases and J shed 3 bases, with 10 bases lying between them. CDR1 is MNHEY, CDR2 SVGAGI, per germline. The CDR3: CASSPGRYTEAFF. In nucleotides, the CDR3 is TGTGCCAGCAGTCCGGGGAGGTACACTGAAGCTTTCTTT.

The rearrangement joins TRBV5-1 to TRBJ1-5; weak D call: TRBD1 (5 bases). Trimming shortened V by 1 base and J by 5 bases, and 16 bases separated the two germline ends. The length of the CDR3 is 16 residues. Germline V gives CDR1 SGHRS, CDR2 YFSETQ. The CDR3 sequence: CASSLQPSQGDQPQHF. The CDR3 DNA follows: TGCGCCAGCAGCTTGCAGCCTTCCCAGGGCGATCAGCCCCAGCATTTT.

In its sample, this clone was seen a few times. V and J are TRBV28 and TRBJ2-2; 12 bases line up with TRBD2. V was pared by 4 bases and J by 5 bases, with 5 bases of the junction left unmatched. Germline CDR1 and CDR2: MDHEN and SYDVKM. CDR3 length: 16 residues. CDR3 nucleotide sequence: TGTGCCAGCAGTTCATCGGGACTAGCGGGTACCGGGGAGCTGTTTTTT. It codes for CASSSSGLAGTGELFF.

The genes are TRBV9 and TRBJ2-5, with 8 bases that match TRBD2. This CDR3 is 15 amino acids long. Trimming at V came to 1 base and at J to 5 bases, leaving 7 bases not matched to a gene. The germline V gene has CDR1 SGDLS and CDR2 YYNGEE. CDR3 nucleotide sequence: TGTGCCAGCAGCGTAACGGGGGGGCCTAGTGAGACCCAGTACTTC. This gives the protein CASSVTGGPSETQYF.

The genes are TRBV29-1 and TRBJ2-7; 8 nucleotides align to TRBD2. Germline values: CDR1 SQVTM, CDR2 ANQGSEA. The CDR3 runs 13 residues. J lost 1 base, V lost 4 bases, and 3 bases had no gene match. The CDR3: CSVAGGRSYEQYF. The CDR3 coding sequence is TGCAGCGTTGCGGGGGGGCGATCCTACGAGCAGTACTTC.

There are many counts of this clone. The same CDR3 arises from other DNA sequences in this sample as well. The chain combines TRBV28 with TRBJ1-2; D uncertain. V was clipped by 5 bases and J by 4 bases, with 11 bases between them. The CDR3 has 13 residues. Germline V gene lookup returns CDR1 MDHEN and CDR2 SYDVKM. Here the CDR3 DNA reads TGTGCCAGCAGTGAGCCGCGCGGCTATGGCTACACCTTC. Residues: CASSEPRGYGYTF.

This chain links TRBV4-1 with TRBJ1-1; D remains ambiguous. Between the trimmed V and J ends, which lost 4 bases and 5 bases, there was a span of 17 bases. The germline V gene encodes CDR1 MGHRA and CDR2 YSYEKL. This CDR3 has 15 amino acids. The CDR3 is CASSLIAEGETEAFF. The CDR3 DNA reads TGCGCCAGCAGCCTAATAGCTGAGGGTGAGACTGAAGCTTTCTTT.

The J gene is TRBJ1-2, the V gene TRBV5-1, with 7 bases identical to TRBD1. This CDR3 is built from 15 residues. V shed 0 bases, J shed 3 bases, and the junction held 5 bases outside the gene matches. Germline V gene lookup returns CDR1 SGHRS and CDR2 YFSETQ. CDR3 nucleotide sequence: TGCGCCAGCAGCTTGGCACCCGGGACAGACTATGGCTACACCTTC. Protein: CASSLAPGTDYGYTF. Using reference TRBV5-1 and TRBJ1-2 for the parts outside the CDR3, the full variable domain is KAGVTQTPRYLIKTRGQQVTLSCSPISGHRSVSWYQQTPGQGLQFLFEYFSETQRNKGNFPGRFSGRQFSNSRSEMNVSTLELGDSALYLCASSLAPGTDYGYTFGSGTRLTVV.

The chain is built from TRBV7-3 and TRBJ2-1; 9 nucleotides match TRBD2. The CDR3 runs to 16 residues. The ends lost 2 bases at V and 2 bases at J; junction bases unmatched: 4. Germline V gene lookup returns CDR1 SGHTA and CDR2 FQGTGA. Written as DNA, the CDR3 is TGTGCCAGCAGCTTAGGGGTAGCGGGGGCCTACAATGAGCAGTTCTTC. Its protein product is CASSLGVAGAYNEQFF. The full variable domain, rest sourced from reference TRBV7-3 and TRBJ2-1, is GAGVSQTPSNKVTEKGKYVELRCDPISGHTALYWYRQSLGQGPEFLIYFQGTGAADDSGLPNDRFFAVRPEGSVSTLKIQRTERGDSAVYLCASSLGVAGAYNEQFFGPGTRLTVL.

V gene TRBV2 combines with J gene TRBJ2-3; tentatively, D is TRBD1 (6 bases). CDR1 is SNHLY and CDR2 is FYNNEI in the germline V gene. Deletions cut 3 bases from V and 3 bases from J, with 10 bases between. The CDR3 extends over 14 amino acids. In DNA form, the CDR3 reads TGTGCCAGCAGTGAGGGGGCCAGGACAGATACGCAGTATTTT. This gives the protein CASSEGARTDTQYF.

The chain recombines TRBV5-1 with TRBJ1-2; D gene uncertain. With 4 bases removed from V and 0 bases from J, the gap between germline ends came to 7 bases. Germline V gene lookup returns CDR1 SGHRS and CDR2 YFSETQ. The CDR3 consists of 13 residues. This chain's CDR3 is CASSGSPNYGYTF. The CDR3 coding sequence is TGCGCCAGCAGCGGCAGTCCTAACTATGGCTACACCTTC.

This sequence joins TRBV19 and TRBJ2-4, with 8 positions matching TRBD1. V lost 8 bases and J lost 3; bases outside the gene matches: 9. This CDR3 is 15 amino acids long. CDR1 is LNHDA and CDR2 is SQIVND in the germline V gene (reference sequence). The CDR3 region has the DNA TGTGCCAGTGGTAACAGGGGGACACACAAAAACATTCAGTACTTC. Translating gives CASGNRGTHKNIQYF.

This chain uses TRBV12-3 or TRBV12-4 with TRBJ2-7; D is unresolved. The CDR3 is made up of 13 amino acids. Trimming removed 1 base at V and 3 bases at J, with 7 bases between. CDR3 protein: CASSLDSIYEQYF. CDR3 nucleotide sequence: TGTGCCAGCAGTTTAGACTCCATCTACGAGCAGTACTTC.

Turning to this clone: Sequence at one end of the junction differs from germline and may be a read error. This CDR3 reads CSARVDRSLKF. The CDR3 region has the DNA TGCAGTGCTAGAGTGGACAGGTCTCTTAAGTTC. This chain connects TRBV20-1 to TRBJ1-2; 7 bases map to TRBD1. Germline-derived CDR1 and CDR2 are DFQATT and SNEGSKA (reference sequence). The CDR3 extends over 11 amino acids.

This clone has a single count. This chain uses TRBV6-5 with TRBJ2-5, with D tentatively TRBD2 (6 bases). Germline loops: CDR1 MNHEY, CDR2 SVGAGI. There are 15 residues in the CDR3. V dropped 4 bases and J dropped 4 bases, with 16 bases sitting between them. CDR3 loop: CASSFLGLNGETQYF. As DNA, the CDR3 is TGTGCCAGCAGTTTCCTGGGACTCAACGGAGAGACCCAGTACTTC.

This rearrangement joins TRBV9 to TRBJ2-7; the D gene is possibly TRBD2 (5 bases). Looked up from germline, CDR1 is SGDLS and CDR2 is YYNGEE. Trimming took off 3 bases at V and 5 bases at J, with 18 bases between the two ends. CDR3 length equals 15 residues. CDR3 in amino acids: CASSADSRVPNEQYF. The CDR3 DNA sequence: TGTGCCAGCAGCGCCGACTCGCGGGTACCCAACGAGCAGTACTTC. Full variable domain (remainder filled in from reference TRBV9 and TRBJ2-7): DSGVTQTPKHLITATGQRVTLRCSPRSGDLSVYWYQQSLDQGLQFLIQYYNGEERAKGNILERFSAQQFPDLHSELNLSSLELGDSALYFCASSADSRVPNEQYFGPGTRLTVT.

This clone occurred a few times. The CDR3 loop reads CASSSWTGGDGYTF. CDR3 nucleotide sequence: TGTGCCAGCAGCTCGTGGACAGGGGGCGATGGCTACACCTTC. V gene TRBV5-4 combines with J gene TRBJ1-2; TRBD1 agrees at 11 bases. The V and J ends lost 3 bases and 6 bases, in that order; junction bases with no gene match: 4. Germline V CDR1 and CDR2: SGHNT, YYREEE (reference sequence). CDR3 size: 14 residues.

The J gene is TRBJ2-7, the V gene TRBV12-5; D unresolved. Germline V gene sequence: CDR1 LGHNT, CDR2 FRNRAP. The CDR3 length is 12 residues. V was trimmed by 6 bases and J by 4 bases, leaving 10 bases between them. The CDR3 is CASGSLLYEQYF. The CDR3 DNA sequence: TGTGCTAGTGGGTCCCTCCTTTACGAGCAGTACTTC.

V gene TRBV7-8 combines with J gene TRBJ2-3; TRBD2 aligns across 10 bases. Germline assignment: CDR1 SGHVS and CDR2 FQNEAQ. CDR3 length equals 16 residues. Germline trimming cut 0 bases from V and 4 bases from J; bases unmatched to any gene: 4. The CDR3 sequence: CASSLASGRAPDTQYF. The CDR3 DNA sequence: TGTGCCAGCAGCTTAGCGAGCGGGAGGGCCCCAGATACGCAGTATTTT.

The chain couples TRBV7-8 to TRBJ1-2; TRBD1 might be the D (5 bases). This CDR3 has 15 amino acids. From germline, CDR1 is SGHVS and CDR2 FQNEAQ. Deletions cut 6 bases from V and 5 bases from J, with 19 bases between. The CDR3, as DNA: TGTGCCAGCAGATCCGGAGCGGGGGGAGTATATGGCTACACCTTC. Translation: CASRSGAGGVYGYTF.